A single sample is the source of the 28 T cell receptor beta chains below, sequenced in a study of cytomegalovirus exposure and HLA in healthy donors. Libraries were prepared by immunoSEQ multiplex PCR; TCRdb keeps only in-frame clonotypes and omits some of them. The sample lists 350,000 or so clones, 86% seen once, with approximately 0.84% in the top ten. The source material was PBMCs. The source of these receptors is a woman younger than 35 in good health and CMV-seronegative.

This rearrangement joins TRBV7-9 to TRBJ2-1; 10 nucleotides agree with TRBD2. CDR3 length equals 15 residues. V was clipped by 4 bases and J by 6 bases; unmatched bases: 6. CDR1 is SEHNR, CDR2 FQNEAQ, per germline (reference sequence). The DNA of the CDR3 is TGTGCCAGCAGCTGGGAGCGGGAGGGGGGCAATGAGCAGTTCTTC. Its translation is CASSWEREGGNEQFF. The complete variable domain, with remaining parts taken from reference TRBV7-9 and TRBJ2-1, reads DTGVSQNPRHKITKRGQNVTFRCDPISEHNRLYWYRQTLGQGPEFLTYFQNEAQLEKSRLLSDRFSAERPKGSFSTLEIQRTEQGDSAMYLCASSWEREGGNEQFFGPGTRLTVL.

The chain couples TRBV7-9 to TRBJ2-7; 7 nucleotides agree with TRBD1. CDR1 is SEHNR, CDR2 FQNEAQ, per germline (reference sequence). The ends lost 5 bases at V and 4 bases at J; junction bases unmatched: 14. The CDR3 extends over 16 amino acids. CDR3 residues: CASSPLWGTAKYEQYF. CDR3 bases: TGTGCCAGCAGCCCTCTTTGGGGGACAGCTAAGTACGAGCAGTACTTC.

The rearrangement uses TRBV4-1 and TRBJ2-1, with 7 bases aligning to TRBD2. The germline V gene encodes CDR1 MGHRA and CDR2 YSYEKL. Unmatched junction bases numbered 12, after V lost 1 base and J lost 9 bases. CDR3 size: 16 residues. The CDR3 sequence is CASSQGGASGRGEQFF. In nucleotides, the CDR3 is TGCGCCAGCAGCCAAGGGGGCGCTAGCGGTAGGGGTGAGCAGTTCTTC.

The chain carries TRBV4-3 and TRBJ2-7; D remains ambiguous. This CDR3 is 16 amino acids long. V lost 3 bases, J lost 3 bases, and 18 bases lay in between. Per germline, CDR1 LGHNA and CDR2 YSLEER. The CDR3 spells CASSQMLSGCLYEQYF. As DNA, the CDR3 is TGCGCCAGCAGCCAGATGTTATCGGGTTGCCTCTACGAGCAGTACTTC.

The chain recombines TRBV7-8 with TRBJ2-2; tentative D call: TRBD2 (6 bases). The germline V and J ends were trimmed by 3 bases and 4 bases, with 12 bases remaining between them. Germline-derived CDR1 and CDR2 are SGHVS and FQNEAQ. The CDR3 sequence is 15 residues long. This chain's CDR3 is CASSFTGVITGELFF. The DNA of the CDR3 is TGTGCCAGCAGCTTTACGGGAGTAATCACCGGGGAGCTGTTTTTT.

The CDR3 protein is CASARTGGGRGFYEQYF. The CDR3 bases are TGTGCCAGCGCCCGGACAGGGGGCGGTCGTGGCTTCTACGAGCAGTACTTC. The chain employs TRBV27 and TRBJ2-7; TRBD1 aligns across 11 bases. The germline CDR1 and CDR2 sequences are MNHEY and SMNVEV (reference sequence). CDR3 size: 17 residues. V shed 8 bases, J shed 3 bases, and the junction held 15 bases outside the gene matches.

This chain links TRBV9 with TRBJ1-5; D possibly corresponds to TRBD1 (5 bases). The CDR3 loop spans 17 amino acids. V shed 3 bases and J shed 0 bases, with 16 bases lying between them. CDR1 and CDR2 (germline): SGDLS, YYNGEE. The CDR3: CASSAGTQPSSNQPQHF. The CDR3 coding sequence is TGTGCCAGCAGCGCCGGGACTCAACCTTCTAGCAATCAGCCCCAGCATTTT.

This rearrangement joins TRBV7-2 to TRBJ2-7; D remains ambiguous. The CDR3 runs 9 residues. Germline V gene data show CDR1 as SGHTA and CDR2 as FQGNSA. V was clipped by 8 bases and J by 5 bases, with 4 bases between them. The CDR3 region has the DNA TGTGCCAGCGGGCACGAGCAGTACTTC. This gives the protein CASGHEQYF.

The V call is TRBV7-2, the J call TRBJ2-5; 8 bases align to TRBD1. Germline V gene data show CDR1 as SGHTA and CDR2 as FQGNSA. V lost 4 bases and J lost 4; bases outside the gene matches: 14. This CDR3 region has 17 residues. CDR3 region: CASSSQRTGGRGETQYF. Here the CDR3 DNA reads TGTGCCAGCAGCTCCCAAAGAACAGGGGGTCGGGGAGAGACCCAGTACTTC.

The chain is built from TRBV9 and TRBJ1-2; a weak D match, TRBD1 (5 bases). The CDR3 extends over 15 amino acids. Germline V CDR1 and CDR2: SGDLS, YYNGEE. V dropped 4 bases and J dropped 6 bases, with 19 bases sitting between them. DNA of the CDR3: TGTGCCAGCAGCACCTCTACTACCGAACAGGATGGCTACACCTTC. The encoded protein is CASSTSTTEQDGYTF.

This clone has a single count. This chain joins TRBV27 and TRBJ1-5; 10 nucleotides align to TRBD1. Germline CDR1 MNHEY, CDR2 SMNVEV (reference sequence). This CDR3 has 15 amino acids. The V segment lost 4 bases and the J segment 9 bases; nucleotides outside the gene matches: 9. DNA for the CDR3: TGTGCCAGCAGTTCCGACAGGGGGCCTACATCGCCCCAGCATTTT. Amino acids: CASSSDRGPTSPQHF.

The V call is TRBV7-9, the J call TRBJ2-2; maybe TRBD2 (6 bases). The CDR3 loop spans 16 amino acids. The germline V gene has CDR1 SEHNR and CDR2 FQNEAQ (reference sequence). Trimming shortened V by 1 base and J by 3 bases, and 12 bases separated the two germline ends. The CDR3 sequence is CASSLGGGYDTGELFF. The CDR3 DNA is TGTGCCAGCAGCTTAGGAGGAGGGTACGACACCGGGGAGCTGTTTTTT.

CDR3 protein: CASSQEAGGAETQYF. The CDR3 bases are TGCGCCAGCAGCCAAGAGGCAGGGGGCGCAGAGACCCAGTACTTC. This chain connects TRBV4-1 to TRBJ2-5; 8 bases fit TRBD1. The ends lost 0 bases at V and 4 bases at J; junction bases unmatched: 4. Germline values: CDR1 MGHRA, CDR2 YSYEKL. The CDR3 extends over 15 amino acids.

The genes are TRBV4-2 and TRBJ1-1; no definite D call. Trimming removed 0 bases from V and 8 bases from J, with 10 bases in between. There are 13 residues in the CDR3. CDR1 is LGHNA and CDR2 is YNFKEQ in the germline V gene. CDR3 protein: CASSQDLREEAFF. In DNA, the CDR3 is TGTGCCAGCAGCCAAGATCTGCGGGAAGAAGCTTTCTTT.

This chain connects TRBV4-3 to TRBJ2-5; D unresolved. The CDR3 is 16 residues long. Looked up from germline, CDR1 is LGHNA and CDR2 is YSLEER. V lost 0 bases to trimming and J lost 0 bases, with 11 bases between them. The chain's CDR3 is CASSQDLWQNQETQYF. CDR3 coding DNA: TGCGCCAGCAGCCAAGATCTGTGGCAGAACCAAGAGACCCAGTACTTC.

The rearrangement joins TRBV9 to TRBJ2-3, with TRBD2 identical over 7 bases. In germline, CDR1 is SGDLS, CDR2 YYNGEE. J gave up 3 bases and V 3 bases, and 10 bases lay outside the gene matches. The CDR3 extends over 16 amino acids. The CDR3 spells CASSGVGLPVTDTQYF. CDR3 DNA: TGTGCCAGCAGCGGGGTGGGACTACCGGTTACAGATACGCAGTATTTT.

The rearrangement links TRBV9 to TRBJ1-2; a possible D gene is TRBD1 (6 bases). This CDR3 comprises 15 residues. The V and J ends lost 0 bases and 1 base respectively, with 10 bases between them. Looked up from germline, CDR1 is SGDLS and CDR2 is YYNGEE. CDR3 coding DNA: TGTGCCAGCAGCGTAGGTATAGGGGGTAACTATGGCTACACCTTC. It specifies CASSVGIGGNYGYTF.

The chain combines TRBV4-3 with TRBJ2-1; weak D call: TRBD1 (5 bases). Looked up from germline, CDR1 is LGHNA and CDR2 is YSLEER. V shed 3 bases and J shed 3 bases, with 15 bases lying between them. The CDR3 has 16 amino acids. The CDR3 here is CASSQETASIYNEQFF. As DNA, the CDR3 is TGCGCCAGCAGCCAGGAGACAGCGAGTATCTACAATGAGCAGTTCTTC.

The chain uses TRBV5-4 and TRBJ2-7, with 10 bases identical to TRBD1. V shed 9 bases and J 2 bases; nucleotides not matched to a gene: 8. From germline, CDR1 is SGHNT and CDR2 YYREEE (reference sequence). This CDR3 comprises 14 residues. Here the CDR3 DNA reads TGTGCCACAAAACCCGGGACAGGGGCCTACGAGCAGTACTTC. Translating it yields CATKPGTGAYEQYF.

V is TRBV27 and J is TRBJ2-1, with 8 nucleotides matching TRBD1. This CDR3 has 14 amino acids. J was trimmed by 15 bases and V by 2 bases; bases with no gene match: 12. Looked up from germline, CDR1 is MNHEY and CDR2 is SMNVEV (reference sequence). This chain's CDR3 is CASSLRDRGNSRFF. Here the CDR3 DNA reads TGTGCCAGCAGTTTACGAGACAGGGGCAATTCTCGGTTCTTC.

The chain has TRBV7-6 and TRBJ2-7; 7 bases are a match to TRBD2. This CDR3 is 15 amino acids long. The trim removed 5 bases at V and 2 bases at J, leaving 9 bases unmatched. Germline V gene data show CDR1 as SGHVS and CDR2 as FNYEAQ. This CDR3 is CASSPLAENPYEQYF. The CDR3 bases are TGTGCCAGCAGCCCCCTAGCGGAGAACCCCTACGAGCAGTACTTC.

V is TRBV30 and J is TRBJ1-3; 8 nucleotides match TRBD1. The V segment lost 3 bases and the J segment 4 bases; nucleotides outside the gene matches: 5. There are 14 residues in the CDR3. Germline V gene sequence: CDR1 GTSNPN, CDR2 SVGIG (reference sequence). DNA of the CDR3: TGTGCCTGGAGCCGCAGGGGGCGCGGAAACACCATATATTTT. Translated, it gives CAWSRRGRGNTIYF.

The J gene is TRBJ2-6, the V gene TRBV4-1; 10 bases match TRBD2. Trimming at V came to 1 base and at J to 3 bases, leaving 9 bases not matched to a gene. Germline CDR1 is MGHRA and CDR2 is YSYEKL. The CDR3 is 19 amino acids. The CDR3 DNA reads TGCGCCAGCAGCCAAGGGCTAGCGGGAGTAATTGGTGGGGCCAACGTCCTGACTTTC. Translation: CASSQGLAGVIGGANVLTF.

The CDR3 protein is CASSERHQGSETQYF. The DNA of the CDR3 is TGTGCCAGCAGTGAACGTCATCAGGGCTCAGAGACCCAGTACTTC. The rearrangement joins TRBV6-1 to TRBJ2-5; weak D call: TRBD1 (5 bases). Germline lookup yields CDR1 MNHNS and CDR2 SASEGT. With 2 bases removed from V and 4 bases from J, the gap between germline ends came to 14 bases. There are 15 residues in the CDR3.

The rearrangement links TRBV11-3 to TRBJ2-2; unclear D gene. Per the germline V gene, CDR1 is SGHNT and CDR2 is YENEEA. CDR3 size: 15 residues. Between the trimmed V and J ends, which lost 1 base and 0 bases, there was a span of 6 bases. CDR3 amino acids: CASSLGGANTGELFF. The DNA for the CDR3 is TGTGCCAGCAGCTTAGGAGGAGCGAACACCGGGGAGCTGTTTTTT.

The chain employs TRBV27 and TRBJ1-2, with a weak D call TRBD1 (6 bases). Trimming stripped 5 bases from V and 4 bases from J, with 11 bases between. The CDR3 spans 13 residues. Germline V lookup: CDR1 MNHEY, CDR2 SMNVEV (reference sequence). CDR3 loop: CASSPRGSYGYTF. The CDR3 DNA reads as TGTGCCAGCAGTCCAAGGGGGAGCTATGGCTACACCTTC.

This chain links TRBV10-3 with TRBJ2-2; D uncertain. Germline V gene data show CDR1 as ENHRY and CDR2 as SYGVKD. This CDR3 contains 14 residues. Trimming removed 4 bases from V and 0 bases from J, with 6 bases in between. The CDR3: CAISGQTNTGELFF. CDR3 coding DNA: TGTGCCATCAGTGGGCAAACGAACACCGGGGAGCTGTTTTTT.

The chain links TRBV7-3 to TRBJ2-3, with a weak D call TRBD2 (6 bases). V was cut by 3 bases and J by 2 bases, with 12 bases left in between. CDR3 length equals 15 residues. Germline V CDR1 and CDR2: SGHTA, FQGTGA. CDR3 loop: CASSLEGANTDTQYF. The CDR3, as DNA: TGTGCCAGCAGCTTGGAGGGAGCGAACACAGATACGCAGTATTTT.